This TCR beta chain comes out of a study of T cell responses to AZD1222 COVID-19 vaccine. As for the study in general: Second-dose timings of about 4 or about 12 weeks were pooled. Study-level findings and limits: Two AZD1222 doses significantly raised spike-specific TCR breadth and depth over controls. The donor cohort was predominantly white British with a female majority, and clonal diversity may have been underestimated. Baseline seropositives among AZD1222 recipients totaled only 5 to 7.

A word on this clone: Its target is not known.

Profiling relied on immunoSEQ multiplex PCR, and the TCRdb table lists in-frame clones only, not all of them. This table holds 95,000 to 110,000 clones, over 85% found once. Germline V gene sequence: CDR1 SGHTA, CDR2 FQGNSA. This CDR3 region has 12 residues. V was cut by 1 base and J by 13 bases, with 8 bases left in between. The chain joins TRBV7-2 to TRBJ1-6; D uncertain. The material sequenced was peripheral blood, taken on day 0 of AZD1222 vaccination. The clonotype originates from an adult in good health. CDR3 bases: TGTGCCAGCAGCTTAGGCTTTCGGCCCCTCCACTTT. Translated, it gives CASSLGFRPLHF.